The 3 T cell receptor beta chains below were found in one sample sequenced in a study of T cells in Graves' hyperthyroidism and ophthalmopathy. It was RNA transcripts that yielded the amplified TCR beta CDR3 regions. With the HTBI primer set, the TCR CDR3 went through a first round of RT-PCR. In TCRdb, the multiplex PCR reads were re-called with MiXCR into one record per CDR3 protein. The sample lists roughly 250,000 distinct CDR3 sequences; about 14% were seen once. Source material: blood. All receptors come from a woman in her thirties or forties with Graves' hyperthyroidism that later progressed to Graves' ophthalmopathy.

The gene calls are TRBV5-1 and TRBJ1-2; D uncertain. Trimming stripped 1 base from V and 8 bases from J, with 15 bases between. CDR3 length: 14 residues. Germline assignment: CDR1 SGHRS and CDR2 YFSETQ. In DNA, the CDR3 is TGCGCCAGCAGCTTGTTGAGCCTGGGTGGAGGCTACACCTTC. This sequence encodes CASSLLSLGGGYTF. The whole variable domain, remainder taken from reference TRBV5-1 and TRBJ1-2, is KAGVTQTPRYLIKTRGQQVTLSCSPISGHRSVSWYQQTPGQGLQFLFEYFSETQRNKGNFPGRFSGRQFSNSRSEMNVSTLELGDSALYLCASSLLSLGGGYTFGSGTRLTVV.

This clonotype came up many times. The chain uses TRBV6-1 and TRBJ2-1; D remains unclear. CDR1 and CDR2 from the germline V gene are MNHNS and SASEGT. V gave up 5 bases and J gave up 3 bases, with 14 bases separating them. There are 15 residues in the CDR3. The CDR3 bases are TGTGCCAGCAGTAACCTACCGTTTGGCTACAATGAGCAGTTCTTC. Its translation is CASSNLPFGYNEQFF.

This clonotype showed up many times. This chain uses TRBV3-1 with TRBJ2-4, with no clear D. CDR1 LGHDT and CDR2 YNNKEL come from the germline V gene (reference sequence). The CDR3 totals 14 residues. Trimming removed 4 bases from V and 6 bases from J, with 13 bases in between. The CDR3 sequence is CASSPSGVLNIQYF. The CDR3 DNA follows: TGTGCCAGCAGCCCCAGTGGGGTTCTAAACATTCAGTACTTC.